This T cell receptor (beta chain) was sequenced for a study of CD8+CD57+ T cells in acquired aplastic anemia. The study's findings and limits: In common between the patients and the controls were more than 25 CD8+ CDR3 sequences. The diversity of CD8+CD57+ cells in patients was lower than that of total CD4+ and CD8+ pools.

TCR beta VDJ combinations and CDR3 sequences were profiled from genomic DNA. Each CDR3 protein is one row after TCRdb ran MiXCR on the reads. The repertoire has around 17,000 distinct CDR3 sequences, less than 45% of them found once; the top ten carry about 86%. This clonotype was picked up a small number of times. What it binds is unknown. CD8+CD57+ cell expansion had been shown by flow cytometry in patients chosen for sequencing. Researchers also sequenced CD8+CD57+ effector memory cells taken from about 15% of the 12 patients. Severe acquired aplastic anemia affected all patients. Receipt of therapy had not occurred in any patient by the time of blood sampling. V shed 2 bases and J shed 6 bases, with 9 bases lying between them. The CDR3 sequence is 12 residues long. The germline V gene has CDR1 DFQATT and CDR2 SNEGSKA (reference sequence).

The chain recombines TRBV20-1 with TRBJ2-3, with D possibly being TRBD1 (6 bases). Sequenced sample: CD8+CD57+ T cells sorted from PBMCs. The subset here: bead-enriched CD8+CD57+ effector memory T cells from SAA patients. The sequence was collected from a human donor with aplastic anemia. The CDR3 DNA sequence: TGCAGTGCTAGACAGGGGACGGATACGCAGTATTTT. It translates to CSARQGTDTQYF.